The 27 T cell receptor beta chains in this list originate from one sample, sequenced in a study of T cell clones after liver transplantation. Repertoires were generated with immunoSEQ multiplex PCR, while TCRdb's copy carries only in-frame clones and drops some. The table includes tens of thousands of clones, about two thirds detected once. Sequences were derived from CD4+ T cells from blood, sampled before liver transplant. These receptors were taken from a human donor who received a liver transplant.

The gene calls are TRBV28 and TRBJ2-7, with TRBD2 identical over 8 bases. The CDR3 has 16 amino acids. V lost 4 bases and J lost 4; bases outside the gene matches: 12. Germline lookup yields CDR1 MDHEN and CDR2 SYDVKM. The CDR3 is CASSSSGRTSRYEQYF. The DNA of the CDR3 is TGTGCCAGCAGTTCCTCGGGAAGGACTAGCCGTTACGAGCAGTACTTC.

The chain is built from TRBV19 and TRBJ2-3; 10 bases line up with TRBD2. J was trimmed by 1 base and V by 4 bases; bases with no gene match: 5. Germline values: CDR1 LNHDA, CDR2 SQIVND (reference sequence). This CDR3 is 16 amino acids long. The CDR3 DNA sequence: TGTGCCAGTAGTACCTCCGGGACTAGCGGCACAGATACGCAGTATTTT. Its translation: CASSTSGTSGTDTQYF.

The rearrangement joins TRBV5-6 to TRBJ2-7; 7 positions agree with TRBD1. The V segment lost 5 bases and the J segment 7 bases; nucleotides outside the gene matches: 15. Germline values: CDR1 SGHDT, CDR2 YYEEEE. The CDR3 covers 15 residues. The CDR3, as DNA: TGTGCCAGCAGGTTCCGGGACAGACCTACAGAGGAGCAGTACTTC. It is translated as CASRFRDRPTEEQYF.

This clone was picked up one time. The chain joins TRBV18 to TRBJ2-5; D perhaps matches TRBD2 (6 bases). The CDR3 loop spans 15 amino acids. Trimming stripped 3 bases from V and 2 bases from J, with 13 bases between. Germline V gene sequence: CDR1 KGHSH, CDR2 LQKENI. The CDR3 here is CASSPLEGGQETQYF. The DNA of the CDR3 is TGTGCCAGCTCACCGCTAGAAGGAGGGCAAGAGACCCAGTACTTC.

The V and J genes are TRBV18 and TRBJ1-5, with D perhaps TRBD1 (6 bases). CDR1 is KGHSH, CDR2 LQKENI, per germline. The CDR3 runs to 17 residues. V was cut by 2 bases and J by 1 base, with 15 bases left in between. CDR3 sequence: CASSPNFGTPSNQPQHF. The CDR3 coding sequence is TGTGCCAGCTCACCAAATTTCGGGACACCAAGCAATCAGCCCCAGCATTTT.

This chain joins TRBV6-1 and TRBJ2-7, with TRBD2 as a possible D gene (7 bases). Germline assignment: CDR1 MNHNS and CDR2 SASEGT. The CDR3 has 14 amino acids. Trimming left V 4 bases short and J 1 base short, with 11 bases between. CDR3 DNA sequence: TGTGCCAGCAGTGTCCGGGGGGCTTCCTACGAGCAGTACTTC. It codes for CASSVRGASYEQYF.

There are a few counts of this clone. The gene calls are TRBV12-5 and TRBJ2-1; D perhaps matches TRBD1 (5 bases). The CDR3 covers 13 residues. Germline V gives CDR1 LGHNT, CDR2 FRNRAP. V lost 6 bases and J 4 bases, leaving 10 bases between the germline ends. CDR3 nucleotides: TGTGCTAGTGGCCCAGACAGATACAATGAGCAGTTCTTC. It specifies CASGPDRYNEQFF. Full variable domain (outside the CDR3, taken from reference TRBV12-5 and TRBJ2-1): DARVTQTPRHKVTEMGQEVTMRCQPILGHNTVFWYRQTMMQGLELLAYFRNRAPLDDSGMPKDRFSAEMPDATLATLKIQPSEPRDSAVYFCASGPDRYNEQFFGPGTRLTVL.

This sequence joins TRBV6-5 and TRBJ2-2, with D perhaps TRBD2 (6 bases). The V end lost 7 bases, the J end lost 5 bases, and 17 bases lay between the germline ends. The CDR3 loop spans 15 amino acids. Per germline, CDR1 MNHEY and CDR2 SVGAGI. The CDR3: CASKLGGIRTGELFF. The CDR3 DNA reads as TGTGCCAGCAAATTGGGGGGAATCAGGACCGGGGAGCTGTTTTTT.

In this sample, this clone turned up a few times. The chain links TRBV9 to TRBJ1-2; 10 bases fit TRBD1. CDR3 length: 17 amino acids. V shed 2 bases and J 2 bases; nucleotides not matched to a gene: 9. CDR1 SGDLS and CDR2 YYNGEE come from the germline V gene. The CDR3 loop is CASSVLTPGQGNYGYTF. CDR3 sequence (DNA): TGTGCCAGCAGCGTGCTTACCCCGGGACAGGGGAACTATGGCTACACCTTC.

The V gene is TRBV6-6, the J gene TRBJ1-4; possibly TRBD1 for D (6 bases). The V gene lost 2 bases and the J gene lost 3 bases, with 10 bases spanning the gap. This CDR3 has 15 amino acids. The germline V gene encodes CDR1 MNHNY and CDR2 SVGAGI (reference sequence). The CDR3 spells CASSYAGGPNEKLFF. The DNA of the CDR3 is TGTGCCAGCAGTTACGCGGGGGGCCCTAATGAAAAACTGTTTTTT.

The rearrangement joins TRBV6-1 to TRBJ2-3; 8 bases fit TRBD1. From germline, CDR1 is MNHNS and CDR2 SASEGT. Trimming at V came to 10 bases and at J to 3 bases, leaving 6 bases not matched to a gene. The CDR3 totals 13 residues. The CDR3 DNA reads TGTGCCATCAGGAGGACAGGGACAGATACGCAGTATTTT. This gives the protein CAIRRTGTDTQYF.

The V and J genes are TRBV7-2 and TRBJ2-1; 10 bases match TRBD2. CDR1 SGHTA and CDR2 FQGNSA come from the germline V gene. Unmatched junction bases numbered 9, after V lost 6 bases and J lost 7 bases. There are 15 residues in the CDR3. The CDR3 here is CASRFSGGAGNEQFF. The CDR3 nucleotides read TGTGCCAGCAGGTTCAGCGGGGGGGCCGGGAATGAGCAGTTCTTC.

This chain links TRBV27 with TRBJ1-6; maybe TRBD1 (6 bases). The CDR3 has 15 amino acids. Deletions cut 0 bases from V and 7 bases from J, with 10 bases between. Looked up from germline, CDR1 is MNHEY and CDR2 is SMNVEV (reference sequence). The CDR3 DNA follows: TGTGCCAGCAGTTTATCGGGGGCCACCAATTCACCCCTCCACTTT. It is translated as CASSLSGATNSPLHF.

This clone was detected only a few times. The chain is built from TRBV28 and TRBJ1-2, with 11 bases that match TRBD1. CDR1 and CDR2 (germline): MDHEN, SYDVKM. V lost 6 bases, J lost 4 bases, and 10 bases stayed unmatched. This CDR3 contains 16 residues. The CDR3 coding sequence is TGTGCCAGCAGACGCGCCGGACAGGGGGCGATCTATGGCTACACCTTC. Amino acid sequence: CASRRAGQGAIYGYTF.

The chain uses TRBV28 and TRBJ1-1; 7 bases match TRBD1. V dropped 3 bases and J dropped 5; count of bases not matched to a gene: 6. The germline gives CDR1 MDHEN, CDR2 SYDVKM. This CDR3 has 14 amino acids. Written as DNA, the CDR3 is TGTGCCAGCAGTTTCGGGGCCAGGGGGACTGAAGCTTTCTTT. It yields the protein CASSFGARGTEAFF.

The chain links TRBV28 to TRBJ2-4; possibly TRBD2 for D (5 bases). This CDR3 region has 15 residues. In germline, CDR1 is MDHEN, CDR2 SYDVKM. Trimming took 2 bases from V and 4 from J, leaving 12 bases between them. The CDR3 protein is CASSLSFGGKNIQYF. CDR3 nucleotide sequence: TGTGCCAGCAGTTTAAGCTTTGGCGGGAAAAACATTCAGTACTTC.

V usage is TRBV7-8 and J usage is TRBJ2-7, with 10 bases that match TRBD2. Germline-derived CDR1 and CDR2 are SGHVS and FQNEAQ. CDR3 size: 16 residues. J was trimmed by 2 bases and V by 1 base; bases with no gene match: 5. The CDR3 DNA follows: TGTGCCAGCAGCTTAGGCAGCGGGGGGGGGCCCTACGAGCAGTACTTC. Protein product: CASSLGSGGGPYEQYF.

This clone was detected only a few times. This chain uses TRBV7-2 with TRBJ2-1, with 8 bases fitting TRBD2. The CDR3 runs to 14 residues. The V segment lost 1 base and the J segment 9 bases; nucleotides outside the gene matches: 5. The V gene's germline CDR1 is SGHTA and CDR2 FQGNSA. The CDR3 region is CASSLDHAGGEQFF. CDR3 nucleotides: TGTGCCAGCAGCTTAGATCATGCGGGGGGTGAGCAGTTCTTC.

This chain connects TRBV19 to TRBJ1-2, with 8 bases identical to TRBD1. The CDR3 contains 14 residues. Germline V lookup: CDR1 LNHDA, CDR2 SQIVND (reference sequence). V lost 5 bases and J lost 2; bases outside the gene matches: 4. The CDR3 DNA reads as TGTGCCAGTAGTCGGGACAGGCCGAACTATGGCTACACCTTC. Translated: CASSRDRPNYGYTF.

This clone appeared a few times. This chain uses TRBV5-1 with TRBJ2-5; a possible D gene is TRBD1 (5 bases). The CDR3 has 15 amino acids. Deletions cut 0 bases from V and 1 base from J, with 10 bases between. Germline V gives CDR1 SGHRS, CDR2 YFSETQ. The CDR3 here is CASSLGTPPQETQYF. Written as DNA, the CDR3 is TGCGCCAGCAGCTTGGGGACACCGCCCCAAGAGACCCAGTACTTC. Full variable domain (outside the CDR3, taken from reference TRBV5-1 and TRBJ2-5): KAGVTQTPRYLIKTRGQQVTLSCSPISGHRSVSWYQQTPGQGLQFLFEYFSETQRNKGNFPGRFSGRQFSNSRSEMNVSTLELGDSALYLCASSLGTPPQETQYFGPGTRLLVL.

CDR3 protein: CASSPPGQGFFNNSPLHF. As DNA, the CDR3 is TGTGCCAGCAGTCCCCCGGGACAGGGTTTTTTCAATAATTCACCCCTCCACTTT. V gene TRBV28 combines with J gene TRBJ1-6, with TRBD1 matching 9 bases. The V gene's germline CDR1 is MDHEN and CDR2 SYDVKM. This CDR3 contains 18 residues. V was pared by 5 bases and J by 5 bases, with 13 bases of the junction left unmatched.

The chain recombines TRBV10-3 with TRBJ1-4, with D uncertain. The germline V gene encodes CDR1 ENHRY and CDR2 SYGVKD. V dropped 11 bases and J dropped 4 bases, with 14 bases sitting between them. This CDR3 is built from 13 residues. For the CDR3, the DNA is TGTGCCTCGGGCCGGGATCTTAATGAAAAACTGTTTTTT. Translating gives CASGRDLNEKLFF.

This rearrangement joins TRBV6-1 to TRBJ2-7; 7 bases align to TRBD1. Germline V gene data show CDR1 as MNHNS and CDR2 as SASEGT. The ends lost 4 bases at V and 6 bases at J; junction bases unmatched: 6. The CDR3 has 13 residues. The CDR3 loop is CASSGTGISEQYF. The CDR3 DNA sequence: TGTGCCAGCAGTGGGACAGGAATTAGCGAGCAGTACTTC.

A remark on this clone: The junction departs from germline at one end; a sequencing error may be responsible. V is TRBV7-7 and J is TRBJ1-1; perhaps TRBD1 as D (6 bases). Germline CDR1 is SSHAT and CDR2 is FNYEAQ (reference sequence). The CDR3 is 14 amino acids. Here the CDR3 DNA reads TGTGCTAGCAGCTTAACAGGGAGTAAGACTGAAGCTTTCTTT. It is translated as CASSLTGSKTEAFF. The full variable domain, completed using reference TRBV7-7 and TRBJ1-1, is GAGVSQSPRYKVTKRGQDVTLRCDPISSHATLYWYQQALGQGPEFLTYFNYEAQPDKSGLPSDRFSAERPEGSISTLTIQRTEQRDSAMYRCASSLTGSKTEAFFGQGTRLTVV.

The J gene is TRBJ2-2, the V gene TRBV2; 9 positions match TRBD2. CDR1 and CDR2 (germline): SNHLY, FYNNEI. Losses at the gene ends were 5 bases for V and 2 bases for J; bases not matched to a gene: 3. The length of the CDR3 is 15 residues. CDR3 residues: CASSPSGTNTGELFF. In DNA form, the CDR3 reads TGTGCCAGCAGTCCTAGCGGGACTAACACCGGGGAGCTGTTTTTT.

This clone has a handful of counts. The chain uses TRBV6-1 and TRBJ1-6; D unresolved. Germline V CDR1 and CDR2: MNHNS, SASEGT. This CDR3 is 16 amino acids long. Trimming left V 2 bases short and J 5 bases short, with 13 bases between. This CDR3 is CASSEWATWDNSPLHF. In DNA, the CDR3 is TGTGCCAGCAGTGAATGGGCAACATGGGATAATTCACCCCTCCACTTT.

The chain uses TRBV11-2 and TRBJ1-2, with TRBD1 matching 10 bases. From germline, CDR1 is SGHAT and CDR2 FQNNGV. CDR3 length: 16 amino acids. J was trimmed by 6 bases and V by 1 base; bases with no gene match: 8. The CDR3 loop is CASSLGFVGTGDGYTF. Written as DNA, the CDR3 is TGTGCCAGCAGCTTAGGCTTTGTTGGGACAGGGGATGGCTACACCTTC.